The clone carrying this T cell receptor (beta chain) was detected ten times or more. Treatment denoted: PENTA 11 planned treatment interruption arm or continuous ART arm. The J segment lost 3 bases and the V segment lost 0 bases, leaving 4 bases of the junction unmatched. Looked up from germline, CDR1 is SGHRS and CDR2 is YFSETQ. The CDR3 is made up of 15 amino acids. This sample stems from a study of HIV-infected children after antiretroviral therapy interruption. Unique molecular identifiers were included in an RNA-based 3' RACE TCR library. TCRdb re-analysed the 3' RACE reads in MiXCR, keeping a single row per CDR3 protein. The sample has roughly 16,000 distinct CDR3 sequences, approximately 3% seen once.

This specimen consisted of CD45RA+ CD4+ T cells from PBMCs, obtained from a donor given antiretroviral therapy, either interrupted or continuous. Subset in this sample: naive CD4+ CD45RA+ CD45RO- T cells. The chain has TRBV5-1 and TRBJ1-1; 8 nucleotides agree with TRBD1. The TCR comes from a child aged 2-17 years with HIV. The CDR3 DNA reads as TGCGCCAGCAGCTTGGAGGGCAGGGGGCACACTGAAGCTTTCTTT. Translated, it gives CASSLEGRGHTEAFF.